The clone carrying this T cell receptor (beta chain) is judged medium-sized. TCR beta rearrangements were amplified from peripheral blood genomic DNA. The CDR3 consists of 20 residues. Germline CDR1 and CDR2: LNHNV and YYDKDF (reference sequence). The trim removed 4 bases at V and 1 base at J, leaving 15 bases unmatched. The data belong to a study of T cell repertoires in aging, cancer and after chemotherapy. Rearranged V-D-J TRB sequences were amplified with a mixed TRB-A/B primer pool. From the multiplex PCR reads, TCRdb called clonotypes with MiXCR, one entry per CDR3 protein. The sample lists around 2,900 distinct CDR3 sequences; about a fifth were seen once.

Sample: blood. The genes are TRBV15 and TRBJ2-5; TRBD2 aligns across 13 bases. The sequence was obtained from a human donor with a blood cancer. The CDR3 region is CATSTSLGLAGEGPQETQYF. CDR3 coding DNA: TGTGCCACCAGCACTTCCCTCGGACTAGCGGGGGAGGGGCCCCAAGAGACCCAGTACTTC.